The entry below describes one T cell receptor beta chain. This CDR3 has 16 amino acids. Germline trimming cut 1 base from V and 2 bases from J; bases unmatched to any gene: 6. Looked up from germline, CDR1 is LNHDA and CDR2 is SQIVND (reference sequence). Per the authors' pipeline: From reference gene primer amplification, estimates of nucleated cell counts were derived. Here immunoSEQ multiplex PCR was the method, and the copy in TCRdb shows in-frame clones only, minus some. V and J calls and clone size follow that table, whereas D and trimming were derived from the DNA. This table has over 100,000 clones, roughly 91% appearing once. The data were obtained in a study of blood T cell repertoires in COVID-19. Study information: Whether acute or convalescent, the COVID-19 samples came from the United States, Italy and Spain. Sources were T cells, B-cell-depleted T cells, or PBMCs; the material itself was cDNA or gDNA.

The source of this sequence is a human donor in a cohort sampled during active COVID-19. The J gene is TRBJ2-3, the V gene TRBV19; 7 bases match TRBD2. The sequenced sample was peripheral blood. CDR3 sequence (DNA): TGTGCCAGTAGTATAGCAGCGGGGAGCCTCACAGATACGCAGTATTTT. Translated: CASSIAAGSLTDTQYF.